Detailed here is one T cell receptor (beta chain). This specimen comes from a study of cytomegalovirus exposure and HLA in healthy donors. V gave up 2 bases and J gave up 6 bases; unmatched junction bases: 6. This CDR3 spans 15 amino acids. Looked up from germline, CDR1 is SGDLS and CDR2 is YYNGEE. The PCR used 60 Vbeta and 13 Jbeta primers. Here immunoSEQ multiplex PCR was the method, and the copy in TCRdb shows in-frame clones only, minus some. This table lists fewer than 45,000 clones. The source material was PBMCs. The chain couples TRBV9 to TRBJ2-1; TRBD2 matches at 9 bases. The clonotype comes from a woman under 40 in good health and CMV-seronegative. Here the CDR3 DNA reads TGTGCCAGCAGCGTCGAAGCGGGAGGTTTCAATGAGCAGTTCTTC. This encodes CASSVEAGGFNEQFF.